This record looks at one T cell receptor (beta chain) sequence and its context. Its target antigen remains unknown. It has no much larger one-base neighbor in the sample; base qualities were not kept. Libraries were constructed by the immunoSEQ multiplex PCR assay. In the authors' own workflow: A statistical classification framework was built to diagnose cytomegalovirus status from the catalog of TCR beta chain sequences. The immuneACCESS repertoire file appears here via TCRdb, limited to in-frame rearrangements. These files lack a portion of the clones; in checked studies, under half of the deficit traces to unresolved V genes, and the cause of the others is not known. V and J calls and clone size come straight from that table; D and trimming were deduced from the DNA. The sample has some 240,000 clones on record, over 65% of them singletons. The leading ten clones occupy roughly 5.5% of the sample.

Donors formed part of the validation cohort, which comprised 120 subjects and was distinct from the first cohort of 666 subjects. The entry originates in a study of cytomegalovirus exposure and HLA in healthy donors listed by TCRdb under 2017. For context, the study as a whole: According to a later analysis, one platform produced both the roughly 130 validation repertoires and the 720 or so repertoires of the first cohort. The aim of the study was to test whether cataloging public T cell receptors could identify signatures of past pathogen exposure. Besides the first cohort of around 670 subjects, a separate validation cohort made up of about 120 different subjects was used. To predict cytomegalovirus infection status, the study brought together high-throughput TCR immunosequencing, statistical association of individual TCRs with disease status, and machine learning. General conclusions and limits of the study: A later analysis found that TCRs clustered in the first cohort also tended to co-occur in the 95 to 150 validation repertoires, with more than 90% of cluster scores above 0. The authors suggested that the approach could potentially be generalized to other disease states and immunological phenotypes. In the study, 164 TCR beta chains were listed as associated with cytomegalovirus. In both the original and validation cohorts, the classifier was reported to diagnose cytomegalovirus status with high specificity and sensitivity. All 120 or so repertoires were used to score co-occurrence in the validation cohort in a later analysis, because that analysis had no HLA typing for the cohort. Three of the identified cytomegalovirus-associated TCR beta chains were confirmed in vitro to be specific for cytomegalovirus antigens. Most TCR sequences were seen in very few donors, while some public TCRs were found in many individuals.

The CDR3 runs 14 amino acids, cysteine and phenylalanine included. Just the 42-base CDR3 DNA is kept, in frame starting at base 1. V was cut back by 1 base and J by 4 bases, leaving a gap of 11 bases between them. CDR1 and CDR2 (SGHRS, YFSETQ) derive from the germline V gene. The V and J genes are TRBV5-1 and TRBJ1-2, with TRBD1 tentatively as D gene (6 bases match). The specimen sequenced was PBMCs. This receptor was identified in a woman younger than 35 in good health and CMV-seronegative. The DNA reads TGCGCCAGCAGCTTGACAGGGAGTAGCTATGGCTACACCTTC. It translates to CASSLTGSSYGYTF.